This is a list of T cell receptor beta chains from one sample in a study of T cell changes during pregnancy in multiple sclerosis. The data were produced by immunoSEQ multiplex PCR, yet TCRdb's version contains in-frame clones alone and is incomplete. The data contain tens of thousands of clones, about 89% of them singletons. The material sequenced was CD4+ T cells from peripheral blood mononuclear cells, taken in the first trimester of pregnancy. The receptor set was obtained from a female donor with multiple sclerosis, enrolled in a pregnancy study. The CDR3 runs from the conserved cysteine through the conserved F or W. The order of the fields is J gene, clone size, CDR3 length, D gene, V gene, CDR3 protein, CDR3 DNA. A D gene is named only where the DNA matches it firmly. Some rows mark clone size as missing; the rest say once, few, many or name a class of expanded clone.

J gene: TRBJ2-7
clone size: NA
CDR3 length: 13
D gene: NA
V gene: TRBV30
CDR3 protein: CAWSVTVGYEQYF
CDR3 DNA: TGTGCCTGGAGTGTCACGGTCGGGTACGAGCAGTACTTC

J gene: TRBJ1-2
clone size: NA
CDR3 length: 15
D gene: NA
V gene: TRBV18
CDR3 protein: CASSPKTGFSYGYTF
CDR3 DNA: TGTGCCAGCTCACCGAAGACAGGCTTCTCCTATGGCTACACCTTC

J gene: TRBJ2-5
clone size: NA
CDR3 length: 15
D gene: TRBD2
V gene: TRBV19
CDR3 protein: CASSGTSGRAETQYF
CDR3 DNA: TGTGCCAGTAGTGGGACTAGCGGGAGAGCAGAGACCCAGTACTTC

J gene: TRBJ2-7
clone size: once
CDR3 length: 16
D gene: NA
V gene: TRBV10-3
CDR3 protein: CAISESAGRRTLEQYF
CDR3 DNA: TGTGCCATCAGTGAGTCGGCAGGACGGAGGACCCTCGAGCAGTACTTC

J gene: TRBJ2-3
clone size: once
CDR3 length: 13
D gene: NA
V gene: TRBV28
CDR3 protein: CASRPSGPDTQYF
CDR3 DNA: TGTGCCAGCAGACCCAGTGGTCCAGATACGCAGTATTTT

J gene: TRBJ2-7
clone size: NA
CDR3 length: 15
D gene: TRBD2
V gene: TRBV7-2
CDR3 protein: CASSLNTGRASEQYF
CDR3 DNA: TGTGCCAGCAGCTTAAATACCGGGAGGGCCTCCGAGCAGTACTTC

J gene: TRBJ2-5
clone size: NA
CDR3 length: 15
D gene: TRBD2
V gene: TRBV5-4
CDR3 protein: CASSLPGLAQETQYF
CDR3 DNA: TGTGCCAGCAGCTTACCGGGACTAGCACAAGAGACCCAGTACTTC

J gene: TRBJ1-2
clone size: NA
CDR3 length: 14
D gene: TRBD1
V gene: TRBV6-5
CDR3 protein: CASTRTGPNYGYTF
CDR3 DNA: TGTGCCAGCACCCGGACAGGGCCGAACTATGGCTACACCTTC

J gene: TRBJ2-1
clone size: NA
CDR3 length: 14
D gene: TRBD2
V gene: TRBV19
CDR3 protein: CASTGLAGTDEQFF
CDR3 DNA: TGTGCCAGTACTGGACTAGCGGGAACGGATGAGCAGTTCTTC

J gene: TRBJ2-3
clone size: NA
CDR3 length: 17
D gene: NA
V gene: TRBV18
CDR3 protein: CASSRATDLSPWDTQYF
CDR3 DNA: TGTGCCAGCTCACGGGCGACAGATCTATCTCCGTGGGATACGCAGTATTTT

J gene: TRBJ2-7
clone size: NA
CDR3 length: 14
D gene: NA
V gene: TRBV5-4
CDR3 protein: CASSSGGVLYEQYF
CDR3 DNA: TGTGCCAGCAGTTCCGGAGGGGTTCTCTACGAGCAGTACTTC

J gene: TRBJ2-3
clone size: NA
CDR3 length: 14
D gene: TRBD1
V gene: TRBV5-1
CDR3 protein: CASRRGQGTDTQYF
CDR3 DNA: TGCGCCAGCAGACGGGGACAGGGAACAGATACGCAGTATTTT

J gene: TRBJ2-1
clone size: NA
CDR3 length: 14
D gene: NA
V gene: TRBV2
CDR3 protein: CASRGGEIYNEQFF
CDR3 DNA: TGTGCCAGCAGGGGGGGTGAGATCTACAATGAGCAGTTCTTC

J gene: TRBJ2-7
clone size: NA
CDR3 length: 15
D gene: NA
V gene: TRBV10-3
CDR3 protein: CAISSGAIRSYEQYF
CDR3 DNA: TGTGCCATCAGTTCAGGGGCGATAAGGTCCTACGAGCAGTACTTC

J gene: TRBJ1-5
clone size: NA
CDR3 length: 15
D gene: TRBD1
V gene: TRBV6-6
CDR3 protein: CASSHGQGKDQPQHF
CDR3 DNA: TGTGCCAGCAGCCACGGACAGGGTAAGGATCAGCCCCAGCATTTT

J gene: TRBJ1-1
clone size: NA
CDR3 length: 15
D gene: TRBD1
V gene: TRBV19
CDR3 protein: CASSVSGTGNTEAFF
CDR3 DNA: TGTGCCAGTAGTGTATCCGGGACAGGGAACACTGAAGCTTTCTTT

J gene: TRBJ2-7
clone size: NA
CDR3 length: 15
D gene: NA
V gene: TRBV4-1
CDR3 protein: CASSQALAQHYEQYF
CDR3 DNA: TGCGCCAGCAGCCAAGCGCTGGCCCAACACTACGAGCAGTACTTC

J gene: TRBJ2-1
clone size: NA
CDR3 length: 15
D gene: TRBD2
V gene: TRBV25-1
CDR3 protein: CASSDPGLASNEQFF
CDR3 DNA: TGTGCCAGCAGTGATCCGGGACTAGCGAGCAATGAGCAGTTCTTC

J gene: TRBJ2-2
clone size: NA
CDR3 length: 14
D gene: NA
V gene: TRBV18
CDR3 protein: CASSPLELSGELFF
CDR3 DNA: TGTGCCAGCTCACCCCTCGAGTTATCCGGGGAGCTGTTTTTT

J gene: TRBJ2-3
clone size: NA
CDR3 length: 16
D gene: TRBD2
V gene: TRBV7-2
CDR3 protein: CASSLDGSGSIYTQYF
CDR3 DNA: TGTGCCAGCAGCTTAGATGGGAGCGGGAGTATTTATACGCAGTATTTT

J gene: TRBJ2-7
clone size: NA
CDR3 length: 13
D gene: NA
V gene: TRBV6-5
CDR3 protein: CASSPDSSYEQYF
CDR3 DNA: TGTGCCAGCAGCCCCGACAGCTCCTACGAGCAGTACTTC

J gene: TRBJ2-1
clone size: few
CDR3 length: 20
D gene: TRBD2
V gene: TRBV4-2
CDR3 protein: CASSQVPLRSGNASYNEQFF
CDR3 DNA: TGTGCCAGCAGCCAGGTCCCGCTTCGTAGCGGGAACGCTAGTTACAATGAGCAGTTCTTC

J gene: TRBJ2-2
clone size: NA
CDR3 length: 18
D gene: TRBD1
V gene: TRBV7-3
CDR3 protein: CASSSLPATGKNTGELFF
CDR3 DNA: TGTGCCAGCAGCTCCTTACCTGCGACAGGGAAAAACACCGGGGAGCTGTTTTTT

J gene: TRBJ1-2
clone size: NA
CDR3 length: 12
D gene: NA
V gene: TRBV14
CDR3 protein: CASSPGISGYTF
CDR3 DNA: TGTGCCAGCAGCCCAGGGATATCTGGCTACACCTTC

J gene: TRBJ2-5
clone size: NA
CDR3 length: 15
D gene: TRBD1
V gene: TRBV5-1
CDR3 protein: CASSSGTGGAETQYF
CDR3 DNA: TGCGCCAGCAGCTCCGGGACAGGGGGCGCGGAGACCCAGTACTTC

J gene: TRBJ2-1
clone size: NA
CDR3 length: 16
D gene: NA
V gene: TRBV7-9
CDR3 protein: CASSLASSDTYNEQFF
CDR3 DNA: TGTGCCAGCAGCTTAGCTTCTAGCGATACATACAATGAGCAGTTCTTC

J gene: TRBJ2-7
clone size: NA
CDR3 length: 16
D gene: TRBD1
V gene: TRBV7-9
CDR3 protein: CASSADWTGNVYEQYF
CDR3 DNA: TGTGCCAGCAGCGCGGACTGGACAGGGAACGTCTACGAGCAGTACTTC

J gene: TRBJ2-3
clone size: NA
CDR3 length: 18
D gene: TRBD2
V gene: TRBV5-4
CDR3 protein: CASSPGRIAGGFTDTQYF
CDR3 DNA: TGTGCCAGCAGCCCCGGCCGGATAGCGGGAGGGTTCACAGATACGCAGTATTTT

J gene: TRBJ2-5
clone size: NA
CDR3 length: 15
D gene: TRBD1
V gene: TRBV9
CDR3 protein: CASSVSQGWQETQYF
CDR3 DNA: TGTGCCAGCAGCGTCTCACAGGGGTGGCAAGAGACCCAGTACTTC

J gene: TRBJ2-7
clone size: NA
CDR3 length: 14
D gene: TRBD1
V gene: TRBV19
CDR3 protein: CASSINRGMYEQYF
CDR3 DNA: TGTGCCAGTAGTATAAACAGGGGGATGTACGAGCAGTACTTC

J gene: TRBJ2-7
clone size: once
CDR3 length: 13
D gene: NA
V gene: TRBV5-4
CDR3 protein: CASSLAGTHEQYF
CDR3 DNA: TGTGCCAGCAGCTTGGCAGGGACTCACGAGCAGTACTTC

J gene: TRBJ2-1
clone size: NA
CDR3 length: 17
D gene: NA
V gene: TRBV4-2
CDR3 protein: CASSQVLGSSSDNEQFF
CDR3 DNA: TGTGCCAGCAGCCAAGTACTAGGGTCTTCTTCCGACAATGAGCAGTTCTTC

J gene: TRBJ1-2
clone size: once
CDR3 length: 10
D gene: NA
V gene: TRBV19
CDR3 protein: CATFNYGYTF
CDR3 DNA: TGTGCCACCTTCAACTATGGCTACACCTTC

J gene: TRBJ1-3
clone size: NA
CDR3 length: 16
D gene: NA
V gene: TRBV5-1
CDR3 protein: CASSKDLIGSGNTIYF
CDR3 DNA: TGCGCCAGCAGCAAGGACTTGATAGGCTCTGGAAACACCATATATTTT

J gene: TRBJ2-2
clone size: NA
CDR3 length: 15
D gene: NA
V gene: TRBV27
CDR3 protein: CASRTGTANTGELFF
CDR3 DNA: TGTGCCAGCAGGACCGGGACTGCGAACACCGGGGAGCTGTTTTTT

J gene: TRBJ1-1
clone size: NA
CDR3 length: 13
D gene: NA
V gene: TRBV30
CDR3 protein: CAWSVLTGTEAFF
CDR3 DNA: TGTGCCTGGAGTGTACTAACGGGCACTGAAGCTTTCTTT

J gene: TRBJ2-1
clone size: once
CDR3 length: 16
D gene: TRBD2
V gene: TRBV30
CDR3 protein: CAWSTLRGRVKNEQFF
CDR3 DNA: TGTGCCTGGAGTACCTTGCGCGGGAGGGTTAAGAATGAGCAGTTCTTC

J gene: TRBJ2-3
clone size: NA
CDR3 length: 15
D gene: NA
V gene: TRBV27
CDR3 protein: CASSLRWGGTDTQYF
CDR3 DNA: TGTGCCAGCAGCTTGCGCTGGGGGGGCACAGATACGCAGTATTTT

J gene: TRBJ2-2
clone size: NA
CDR3 length: 14
D gene: NA
V gene: TRBV9
CDR3 protein: CASSLEQVRGELFF
CDR3 DNA: TGTGCCAGCAGCCTAGAACAGGTGCGCGGGGAGCTGTTTTTT

J gene: TRBJ1-6
clone size: NA
CDR3 length: 11
D gene: NA
V gene: TRBV30
CDR3 protein: CAWSSNSPLHF
CDR3 DNA: TGTGCCTGGAGCTCTAATTCACCCCTCCACTTT

J gene: TRBJ2-1
clone size: once
CDR3 length: 15
D gene: TRBD2
V gene: TRBV5-1
CDR3 protein: CASSLPSGRFGEQFF
CDR3 DNA: TGCGCCAGCAGCTTGCCTAGCGGGAGATTCGGTGAGCAGTTCTTC

J gene: TRBJ2-1
clone size: NA
CDR3 length: 15
D gene: NA
V gene: TRBV27
CDR3 protein: CASSLDIISYNEQFF
CDR3 DNA: TGTGCCAGCAGTTTGGACATCATCTCCTACAATGAGCAGTTCTTC

J gene: TRBJ2-3
clone size: NA
CDR3 length: 15
D gene: TRBD2
V gene: TRBV5-1
CDR3 protein: CASSLDPGRHDTQYF
CDR3 DNA: TGCGCCAGCAGCTTGGATCCCGGGAGGCACGATACGCAGTATTTT

J gene: TRBJ1-3
clone size: NA
CDR3 length: 19
D gene: TRBD1
V gene: TRBV28
CDR3 protein: CASRPTIGTGDLSGNTIYF
CDR3 DNA: TGTGCCAGCAGACCAACCATCGGGACAGGTGATCTCTCTGGAAACACCATATATTTT

J gene: TRBJ2-6
clone size: NA
CDR3 length: 16
D gene: NA
V gene: TRBV11-2
CDR3 protein: CASSRTLESGANVLTF
CDR3 DNA: TGTGCCAGCAGCCGGACTCTTGAGTCTGGGGCCAACGTCCTGACTTTC

J gene: TRBJ2-2
clone size: NA
CDR3 length: 13
D gene: NA
V gene: TRBV7-3
CDR3 protein: CASSQQGPGELFF
CDR3 DNA: TGTGCCAGCAGCCAACAGGGCCCCGGGGAGCTGTTTTTT

J gene: TRBJ1-1
clone size: NA
CDR3 length: 13
D gene: NA
V gene: TRBV9
CDR3 protein: CASSVAMNTEAFF
CDR3 DNA: TGTGCCAGCAGCGTCGCGATGAACACTGAAGCTTTCTTT

J gene: TRBJ2-1
clone size: NA
CDR3 length: 12
D gene: NA
V gene: TRBV18
CDR3 protein: CASSRQDFQQFF
CDR3 DNA: TGTGCCAGCTCACGACAGGATTTTCAGCAGTTCTTC

J gene: TRBJ1-5
clone size: NA
CDR3 length: 14
D gene: TRBD1
V gene: TRBV19
CDR3 protein: CASRPTGGSQPQHF
CDR3 DNA: TGTGCCAGTAGACCAACAGGGGGGAGTCAGCCCCAGCATTTT

J gene: TRBJ2-7
clone size: NA
CDR3 length: 11
D gene: NA
V gene: TRBV6-5
CDR3 protein: CASSNVYEQYF
CDR3 DNA: TGTGCCAGCAGCAATGTCTACGAGCAGTACTTC

J gene: TRBJ2-7
clone size: NA
CDR3 length: 15
D gene: TRBD2
V gene: TRBV7-9
CDR3 protein: CASSLSSGNIGEQYF
CDR3 DNA: TGTGCCAGCAGCTTGTCTAGCGGGAATATCGGCGAGCAGTACTTC